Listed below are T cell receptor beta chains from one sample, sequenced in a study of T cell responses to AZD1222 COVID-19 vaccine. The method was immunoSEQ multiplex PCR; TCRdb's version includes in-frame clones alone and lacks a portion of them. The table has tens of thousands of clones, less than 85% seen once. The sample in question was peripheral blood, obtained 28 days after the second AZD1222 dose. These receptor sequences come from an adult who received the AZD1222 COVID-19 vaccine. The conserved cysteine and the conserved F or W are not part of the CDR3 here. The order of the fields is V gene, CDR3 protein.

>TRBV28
ASRGQFSGYGYT
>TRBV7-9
ASSSQDYYEQY
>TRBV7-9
ASSAGTGGYEQY
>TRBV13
ASSLGAGNQPQH
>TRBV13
ASSTSESRYTQY
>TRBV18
ASSPRSGRTREAF
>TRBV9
ASSGDSYEQY
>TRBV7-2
ASSLARYGMSSYEQY
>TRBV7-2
ASSLLWQGKPNYGYT
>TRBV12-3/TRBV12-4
ASSFSGGNEQF